The present T cell receptor (beta chain) was sequenced within a study of blood T cell repertoires in COVID-19. Authors' processing steps: Estimates of nucleated cell counts were drawn from the amplification of reference gene primers. This table comes from immunoSEQ multiplex PCR, and its TCRdb copy is limited to in-frame clones, with some not included. Clone size and V and J calls were adopted from that table, with D and trimming inferred from the DNA. The table lists approximately 350,000 clones, 80% to 90% of them singletons. The CDR3 contains 13 residues. Per germline, CDR1 PRHDT and CDR2 FYEKMQ (reference sequence). The V segment lost 5 bases and the J segment 5 bases; nucleotides outside the gene matches: 6.

This receptor was taken from a woman between 55 and 75 years old with COVID-19, enrolled during active disease. This chain connects TRBV13 to TRBJ2-7; 7 nucleotides agree with TRBD2. Sequenced material: peripheral blood. The CDR3 coding sequence is TGTGCCAGCAGCCGGACTAGTTCCCACGAGCAGTACTTC. This sequence encodes CASSRTSSHEQYF.